This T cell receptor (beta chain) was documented in a study of T cell responses to AZD1222 COVID-19 vaccine. Assay used: immunoSEQ multiplex PCR; TCRdb lists only in-frame clones, some missing. This sample has about 110,000 clones; more than 70% occur once, and the top ten carry approximately 3.1%. Study results and limitations: Every sample of the repertoires postdated the peak T cell response. Most donors were white British and more were female, and clonal diversity was possibly underestimated.

A remark on this clone: Its matching antigen is unknown.

Germline-derived CDR1 and CDR2 are LGHDT and YNNKEL (reference sequence). V dropped 0 bases and J dropped 13 bases, with 15 bases sitting between them. The CDR3 extends over 13 amino acids. The chain combines TRBV3-1 (or the pseudogene TRBV3-2) with TRBJ1-2, with D maybe TRBD1 (5 bases). The input for sequencing was peripheral blood, taken on day 0 of MenACWY control vaccination. This clonotype was sampled from an adult in good health. CDR3: CASSQDSAGRGTF. CDR3 in DNA: TGTGCCAGCAGCCAAGATTCGGCAGGGCGAGGCACCTTC.